This passage covers 11 T cell receptor beta chains from one sample sequenced in a study of CD8 T cells in Susac syndrome. Random hexamers served to reverse transcribe roughly 0.45 to 1 ug RNA. TCRdb re-derived calls from the immunoSEQ multiplex PCR reads in MiXCR, one entry per CDR3 protein. The repertoire includes some 260,000 distinct CDR3 sequences, roughly 85% of them detected once, and approximately 0.12% sits in the top ten. Source material: CD8+ T cells from PBMCs. The origin of the receptors is a human donor with multiple sclerosis.

This chain uses TRBV28 with TRBJ1-4; 7 bases align to TRBD1. The germline gives CDR1 MDHEN, CDR2 SYDVKM. J was trimmed by 8 bases and V by 6 bases; bases with no gene match: 9. The CDR3 is 14 amino acids. CDR3 protein: CASSGTGVREKLFF. The CDR3 DNA follows: TGTGCCAGCAGCGGCACAGGGGTCCGCGAAAAACTGTTTTTT.

The chain employs TRBV10-3 and TRBJ2-3; D not certain. Trimming took off 8 bases at V and 0 bases at J, with 15 bases between the two ends. Germline loops: CDR1 ENHRY, CDR2 SYGVKD. This CDR3 is built from 15 residues. This CDR3 reads CAIGLKMTSTDTQYF. The CDR3, as DNA: TGTGCCATCGGGTTGAAGATGACTAGCACAGATACGCAGTATTTT.

This chain connects TRBV5-8 to TRBJ2-4, with a weak D call TRBD2 (6 bases). Trimming removed 1 base at V and 1 base at J, with 15 bases between. This CDR3 is 17 amino acids long. Per germline, CDR1 SGHTS and CDR2 YDEGEE. CDR3 nucleotide sequence: TGTGCCAGCAGCTTGAGGGGTTCGGGAGTCGCCAAAAACATTCAGTACTTC. Its protein product is CASSLRGSGVAKNIQYF.

This clonotype was seen only a few times. This chain joins TRBV5-6 and TRBJ2-7, with D possibly TRBD1 on 5 matching bases. CDR3 length equals 12 residues. Germline V lookup: CDR1 SGHDT, CDR2 YYEEEE. The V end lost 4 bases, the J end lost 2 bases, and 7 bases lay between the germline ends. CDR3 sequence: CASSIQAYEQYF. The CDR3 coding sequence is TGTGCCAGCAGCATACAGGCCTACGAGCAGTACTTC.

The chain recombines TRBV27 with TRBJ1-1, with no clear D. This CDR3 is 14 amino acids long. Germline CDR1 is MNHEY and CDR2 is SMNVEV (reference sequence). Trimming left V 3 bases short and J 5 bases short, with 13 bases between. CDR3 nucleotide sequence: TGTGCCAGCAGTTTTCGAAGGGTGAGGACTGAAGCTTTCTTT. Translated: CASSFRRVRTEAFF.

The chain is built from TRBV5-6 and TRBJ1-2; 10 bases match TRBD1. V lost 3 bases, J lost 6 bases, and 8 bases stayed unmatched. The germline gives CDR1 SGHDT, CDR2 YYEEEE. This CDR3 comprises 15 residues. Here the CDR3 reads CASSWQTGTGDGYTF. Here the CDR3 DNA reads TGTGCCAGCAGCTGGCAAACCGGGACAGGGGATGGCTACACCTTC. Based on the CDR3 plus reference TRBV5-6 and TRBJ1-2, the full variable domain is DAGVTQSPTHLIKTRGQQVTLRCSPKSGHDTVSWYQQALGQGPQFIFQYYEEEERQRGNFPDRFSGHQFPNYSSELNVNALLLGDSALYLCASSWQTGTGDGYTFGSGTRLTVV.

The sample holds one count of this clonotype. V is TRBV28 and J is TRBJ2-1; D gene ambiguous. Germline V gives CDR1 MDHEN, CDR2 SYDVKM. V lost 5 bases, J lost 4 bases, and 21 bases lay in between. The CDR3 is made up of 17 amino acids. DNA for the CDR3: TGTGCCAGCAGTCTGGCCCCTTCCTCTTTCGATTACAATGAGCAGTTCTTC. Encoded protein: CASSLAPSSFDYNEQFF.

The rearrangement uses TRBV30 and TRBJ1-1; D unresolved. Germline V CDR1 and CDR2: GTSNPN, SVGIG (reference sequence). The V and J ends lost 1 base and 3 bases respectively, with 15 bases between them. This CDR3 contains 15 residues. The CDR3, as DNA: TGTGCCTGGAGTGAGGTGTTGGGAAGCGACACTGAAGCTTTCTTT. Translation gives CAWSEVLGSDTEAFF. Full variable domain (remainder filled in from reference TRBV30 and TRBJ1-1): SQTIHQWPATLVQPVGSPLSLECTVEGTSNPNLYWYRQAAGRGLQLLFYSVGIGQISSEVPQNLSASRPQDRQFILSSKKLLLSDSGFYLCAWSEVLGSDTEAFFGQGTRLTVV.

The V gene is TRBV30, the J gene TRBJ2-2; possibly TRBD1 for D (5 bases). Germline V gene data show CDR1 as GTSNPN and CDR2 as SVGIG (reference sequence). Trimming removed 2 bases at V and 6 bases at J, with 16 bases between. CDR3 size: 15 residues. CDR3 sequence reads: CAWSLNQGFAGELFF. DNA for the CDR3: TGTGCCTGGAGTCTTAATCAGGGTTTCGCCGGGGAGCTGTTTTTT.

The J gene is TRBJ2-1, the V gene TRBV12-3 or TRBV12-4, with 10 bases matching TRBD2. The V and J ends lost 7 bases and 6 bases, in that order; junction bases with no gene match: 9. CDR3 length: 15 residues. CDR3 in DNA: TGTGCCAGCAAAGTTAGCGGGAGGCCTCCCAATGAGCAGTTCTTC. This sequence encodes CASKVSGRPPNEQFF.

The chain links TRBV27 to TRBJ2-1; TRBD1 aligns across 7 bases. Per the germline V gene, CDR1 is MNHEY and CDR2 is SMNVEV (reference sequence). This CDR3 is 15 amino acids long. J was trimmed by 6 bases and V by 4 bases; bases with no gene match: 9. Here the CDR3 reads CASSSAYDRVNEQFF. The CDR3, as DNA: TGTGCCAGCAGTTCCGCCTACGACAGGGTCAATGAGCAGTTCTTC.